This entry features one T cell receptor beta chain sequence. This sample is part of a study of blood T cell repertoires in COVID-19. The data were produced by immunoSEQ multiplex PCR, yet TCRdb's version contains in-frame clones alone and is incomplete. The data hold 150,000 to 200,000 clones, with 74% observed a single time. The germline gives CDR1 SGHVS, CDR2 FQNEAQ. Trimming stripped 5 bases from V and 3 bases from J, with 11 bases between. The CDR3 sequence is 14 residues long. The sequenced sample was peripheral blood. The chain employs TRBV7-8 and TRBJ1-5, with D possibly matching TRBD1 (5 bases). This receptor was taken from a woman aged 80 or over with acute or convalescent COVID-19. CDR3 nucleotide sequence: TGTGCCAGCAGCCCGCGGGGCCCCAATCAGCCCCAGCATTTT. Protein sequence: CASSPRGPNQPQHF.